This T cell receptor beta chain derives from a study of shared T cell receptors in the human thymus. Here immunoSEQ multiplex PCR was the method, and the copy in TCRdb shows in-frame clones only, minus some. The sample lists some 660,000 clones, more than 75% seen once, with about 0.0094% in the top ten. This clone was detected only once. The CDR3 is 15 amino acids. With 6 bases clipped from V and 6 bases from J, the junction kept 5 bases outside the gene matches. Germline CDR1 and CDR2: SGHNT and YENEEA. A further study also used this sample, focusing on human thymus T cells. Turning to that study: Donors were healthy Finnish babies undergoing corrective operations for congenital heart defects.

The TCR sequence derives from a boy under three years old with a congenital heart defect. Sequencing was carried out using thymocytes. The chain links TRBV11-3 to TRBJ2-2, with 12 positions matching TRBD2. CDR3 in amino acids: CASRRLAGEAGELFF. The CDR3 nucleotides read TGTGCCAGCAGGCGACTAGCGGGAGAAGCCGGGGAGCTGTTTTTT.